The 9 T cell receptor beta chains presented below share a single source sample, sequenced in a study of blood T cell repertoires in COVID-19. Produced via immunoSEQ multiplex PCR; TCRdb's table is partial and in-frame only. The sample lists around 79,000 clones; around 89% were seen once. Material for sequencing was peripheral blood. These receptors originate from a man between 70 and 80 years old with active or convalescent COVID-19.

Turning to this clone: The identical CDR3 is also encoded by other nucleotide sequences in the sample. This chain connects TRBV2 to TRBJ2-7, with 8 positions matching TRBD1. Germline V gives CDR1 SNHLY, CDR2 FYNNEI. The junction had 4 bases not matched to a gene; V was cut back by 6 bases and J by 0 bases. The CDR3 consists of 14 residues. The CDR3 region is CASRGTGGSYEQYF. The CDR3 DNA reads TGTGCCAGCAGGGGGACAGGTGGCTCCTACGAGCAGTACTTC.

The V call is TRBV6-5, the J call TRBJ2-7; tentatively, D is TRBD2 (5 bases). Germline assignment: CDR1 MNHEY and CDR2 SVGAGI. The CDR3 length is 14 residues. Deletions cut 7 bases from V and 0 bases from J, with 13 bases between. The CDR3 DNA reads TGTGCCAGCACCCTAACGGGGTCCTCCTACGAGCAGTACTTC. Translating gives CASTLTGSSYEQYF.

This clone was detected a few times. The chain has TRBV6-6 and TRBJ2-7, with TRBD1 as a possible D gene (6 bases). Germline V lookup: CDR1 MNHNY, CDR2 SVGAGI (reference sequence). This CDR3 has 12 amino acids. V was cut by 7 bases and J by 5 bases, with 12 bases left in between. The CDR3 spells CASKNRVHEQYF. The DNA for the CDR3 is TGTGCCAGCAAAAACAGGGTCCACGAGCAGTACTTC.

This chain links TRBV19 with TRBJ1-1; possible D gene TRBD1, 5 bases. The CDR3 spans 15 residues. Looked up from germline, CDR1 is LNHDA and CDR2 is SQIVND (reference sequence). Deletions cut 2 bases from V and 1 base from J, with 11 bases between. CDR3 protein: CASSINRKANTEAFF. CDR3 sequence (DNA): TGTGCCAGTAGTATAAACAGGAAGGCGAACACTGAAGCTTTCTTT. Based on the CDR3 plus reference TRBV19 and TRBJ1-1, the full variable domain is DGGITQSPKYLFRKEGQNVTLSCEQNLNHDAMYWYRQDPGQGLRLIYYSQIVNDFQKGDIAEGYSVSREKKESFPLTVTSAQKNPTAFYLCASSINRKANTEAFFGQGTRLTVV.

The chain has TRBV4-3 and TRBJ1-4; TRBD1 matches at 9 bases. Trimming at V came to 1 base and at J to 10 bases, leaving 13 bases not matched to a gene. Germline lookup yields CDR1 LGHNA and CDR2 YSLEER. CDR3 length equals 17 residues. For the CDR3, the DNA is TGCGCCAGCAGCCAAGCTGAAGGACCGGGACAGGGAGGAAAACTGTTTTTT. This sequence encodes CASSQAEGPGQGGKLFF.

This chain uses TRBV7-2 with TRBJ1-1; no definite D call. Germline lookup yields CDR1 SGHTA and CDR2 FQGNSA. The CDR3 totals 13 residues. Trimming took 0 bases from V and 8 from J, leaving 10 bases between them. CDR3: CASSLALSGEAFF. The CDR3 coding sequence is TGTGCCAGCAGCTTAGCGCTATCGGGGGAAGCTTTCTTT.

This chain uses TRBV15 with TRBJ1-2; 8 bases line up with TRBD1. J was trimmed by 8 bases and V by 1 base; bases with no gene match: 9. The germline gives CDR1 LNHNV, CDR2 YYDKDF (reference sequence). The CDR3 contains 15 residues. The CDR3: CATSRGGGQGFGYTF. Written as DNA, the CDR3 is TGTGCCACCAGCAGAGGGGGTGGACAGGGTTTCGGCTACACCTTC.

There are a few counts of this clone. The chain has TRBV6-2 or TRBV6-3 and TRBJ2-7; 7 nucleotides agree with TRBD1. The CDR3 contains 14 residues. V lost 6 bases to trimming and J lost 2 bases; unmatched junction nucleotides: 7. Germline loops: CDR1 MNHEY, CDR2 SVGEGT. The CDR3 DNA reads TGTGCCAGCAGCCTGGGGCAGGGGGCCTACGAGCAGTACTTC. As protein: CASSLGQGAYEQYF.

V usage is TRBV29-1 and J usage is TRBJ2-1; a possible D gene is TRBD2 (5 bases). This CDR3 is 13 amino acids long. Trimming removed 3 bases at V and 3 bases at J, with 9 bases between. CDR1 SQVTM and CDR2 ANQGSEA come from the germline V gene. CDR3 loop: CSVDLAYYNEQFF. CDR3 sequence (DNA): TGCAGCGTTGATCTAGCTTACTACAATGAGCAGTTCTTC.